The 8 T cell receptor beta chains below were found in one sample sequenced in a study of Ad26.COV2.S vaccination and SARS-CoV-2 variants. Repertoires were generated with immunoSEQ multiplex PCR, while TCRdb's copy carries only in-frame clones and drops some. The sample contains over 400,000 clones, around 90% of which appear only once. Treatment specified: roughly 18 received Ad26.COV2.S at low or high dose, single or two shots; roughly five received placebo; per-sample allocation not given. All samples were drawn on day 63, counting from the first vaccine or placebo injection. This specimen was peripheral blood, taken in a trial of Ad26.COV2.S vaccine versus placebo. Receptors originate from a person between 18 and 59 years old who received the Ad26.COV2.S COVID-19 vaccine or a placebo.

The chain carries TRBV5-4 and TRBJ2-7; 12 nucleotides agree with TRBD1. Germline CDR1 reads SGHNT; CDR2 reads YYREEE (reference sequence). CDR3 length: 15 amino acids. Trimming took 4 bases from V and 4 from J; bases not matched to a gene: 6. In DNA form, the CDR3 reads TGTGCCAGCAGCGGGGGACAGGGGGCGATGTACGAGCAGTACTTC. Its protein product is CASSGGQGAMYEQYF. The whole variable domain, filled in from reference TRBV5-4 and TRBJ2-7, reads ETGVTQSPTHLIKTRGQQVTLRCSSQSGHNTVSWYQQALGQGPQFIFQYYREEENGRGNFPPRFSGLQFPNYSSELNVNALELDDSALYLCASSGGQGAMYEQYFGPGTRLTVT.

The genes are TRBV5-8 and TRBJ2-1, with D maybe TRBD2 (6 bases). The germline V gene encodes CDR1 SGHTS and CDR2 YDEGEE. Between the trimmed V and J ends, which lost 6 bases and 2 bases, there was a span of 15 bases. CDR3 length: 15 residues. The CDR3 loop is CASTREMPPYNEQFF. DNA for the CDR3: TGTGCCAGCACCCGGGAGATGCCACCCTACAATGAGCAGTTCTTC.

CDR3 DNA: TGCGCCAGCAGCTTGTGGTCTAGCGGGAGGCCCTACGAGCAGTACTTC. It encodes CASSLWSSGRPYEQYF. The chain carries TRBV5-1 and TRBJ2-7, with TRBD2 matching 11 bases. V was pared by 1 base and J by 2 bases, with 5 bases of the junction left unmatched. The CDR3 is made up of 16 amino acids. Germline V CDR1 and CDR2: SGHRS, YFSETQ.

V gene TRBV2 combines with J gene TRBJ1-2; 8 bases fit TRBD1. The CDR3 spans 12 residues. Germline loops: CDR1 SNHLY, CDR2 FYNNEI. The V and J ends lost 6 bases and 7 bases, in that order; junction bases with no gene match: 4. The CDR3 region has the DNA TGTGCCAGCAGGGACAGGGAGGTTGGCTACACCTTC. Its protein product is CASRDREVGYTF.

This chain joins TRBV12-2 and TRBJ2-1; TRBD1 reflects the table's D call only, with no check against the DNA. TRBV12-2 is designated a pseudogene. CDR3 size: 16 residues. The CDR3 bases are TGTGCAAGTCGCTTAGCGTTAGGGGGCCTAGGAAATGAGCAGTTCTTC. It codes for CASRLALGGLGNEQFF.

The chain employs TRBV10-3 and TRBJ2-7; D uncertain. The V gene lost 3 bases and the J gene lost 0 bases, with 9 bases spanning the gap. Per germline, CDR1 ENHRY and CDR2 SYGVKD. The CDR3 is 14 amino acids. The CDR3 DNA is TGTGCCATCAGTGATGAGGAGAACTCCTACGAGCAGTACTTC. Protein product: CAISDEENSYEQYF.

This CDR3 is CSARVGEQYF. The DNA of the CDR3 is TGCAGTGCTAGAGTGGGCGAGCAGTACTTC. The chain is built from TRBV20-1 and TRBJ2-7; the D is unclear. Deletions cut 1 base from V and 6 bases from J, with 4 bases between. CDR1 is DFQATT, CDR2 SNEGSKA, per germline (reference sequence). CDR3 size: 10 residues.

V is TRBV7-6 and J is TRBJ2-3, with D perhaps matching TRBD1 (5 bases). The V end was cut by 3 bases, the J end by 1 base, with 14 bases between. Germline values: CDR1 SGHVS, CDR2 FNYEAQ. The CDR3 length is 16 residues. In nucleotides, the CDR3 is TGTGCCAGCAGCTTGGGTGGGGCCCGGGGCACAGATACGCAGTATTTT. This gives the protein CASSLGGARGTDTQYF.